These 20 T cell receptor beta chains came from one sample sequenced in a study of beta chain features in type 1 diabetes. General study results and limits: For Type 1 diabetes patients, all four CD4+ subsets carried TCRB CDR3s that were moderately but significantly shorter.

Antigen specificity for these receptors is unknown. Expressed TCRB transcripts were sequenced after all isolated RNA was converted to cDNA. Sequencing was performed with immunoSEQ multiplex PCR; in TCRdb, only in-frame clones are kept and a portion is missing. This sample has 150,000 to 200,000 clones, with over 6% found just once. The material sequenced was central memory CD4+ T cells from blood. These receptors were collected from a man younger than 35 with type 1 diabetes.

This sequence joins TRBV7-2 and TRBJ2-5, with D perhaps TRBD1 (6 bases). Per germline, CDR1 SGHTA and CDR2 FQGNSA. The CDR3 is 15 amino acids. The V and J ends lost 0 bases and 4 bases respectively, with 12 bases between them. The CDR3, as DNA: TGTGCCAGCAGCTTAGCGGTACAGGGTGTAGAGACCCAGTACTTC. It encodes CASSLAVQGVETQYF.

The sample holds a few counts of this clone. This rearrangement joins TRBV7-9 to TRBJ2-5, with 8 bases matching TRBD2. V shed 3 bases, J shed 4 bases, and the junction held 16 bases outside the gene matches. Germline V gene sequence: CDR1 SEHNR, CDR2 FQNEAQ (reference sequence). The CDR3 runs 18 residues. The CDR3 spells CASSLGLERALGGETQYF. In DNA form, the CDR3 reads TGTGCCAGCAGCTTGGGACTAGAGCGCGCGTTGGGAGGAGAGACCCAGTACTTC.

The rearrangement joins TRBV5-6 to TRBJ2-5; D gene unclear. V was trimmed by 0 bases and J by 0 bases, leaving 12 bases between them. Looked up from germline, CDR1 is SGHDT and CDR2 is YYEEEE. This CDR3 has 16 amino acids. The CDR3 DNA sequence: TGTGCCAGCAGCTTGGTAACATCATCCCACCAAGAGACCCAGTACTTC. As protein: CASSLVTSSHQETQYF. The full variable domain, rest sourced from reference TRBV5-6 and TRBJ2-5, is DAGVTQSPTHLIKTRGQQVTLRCSPKSGHDTVSWYQQALGQGPQFIFQYYEEEERQRGNFPDRFSGHQFPNYSSELNVNALLLGDSALYLCASSLVTSSHQETQYFGPGTRLLVL.

The chain has TRBV28 and TRBJ1-2; D might be TRBD1 (5 bases). CDR1 MDHEN and CDR2 SYDVKM come from the germline V gene. V lost 3 bases, J lost 5 bases, and 13 bases lay in between. The CDR3 consists of 14 residues. This CDR3 reads CASSFNSRGYGYTF. The CDR3 DNA reads TGTGCCAGCAGTTTCAATTCGCGGGGGTATGGCTACACCTTC.

The chain is built from TRBV19 and TRBJ2-2; 10 bases fit TRBD1. The germline V gene encodes CDR1 LNHDA and CDR2 SQIVND (reference sequence). The V gene end was trimmed by 4 bases and the J gene end by 6 bases; junction bases not matched to a gene: 5. The CDR3 is made up of 15 amino acids. CDR3 sequence (DNA): TGTGCCAGTAGTACACAGACAGGGGGCCCCGGGGAGCTGTTTTTT. It specifies CASSTQTGGPGELFF. The whole variable domain, filled in from reference TRBV19 and TRBJ2-2, reads DGGITQSPKYLFRKEGQNVTLSCEQNLNHDAMYWYRQDPGQGLRLIYYSQIVNDFQKGDIAEGYSVSREKKESFPLTVTSAQKNPTAFYLCASSTQTGGPGELFFGEGSRLTVL.

This clone was counted between two and nine times. This chain joins TRBV7-2 and TRBJ2-7; 8 bases are a match to TRBD1. Germline lookup yields CDR1 SGHTA and CDR2 FQGNSA. The CDR3 covers 14 residues. Trimming took 4 bases from V and 7 from J; bases not matched to a gene: 9. CDR3 region: CASSSRTGWVEQYF. The CDR3 DNA sequence: TGTGCCAGCAGCTCCCGGACAGGGTGGGTGGAGCAGTACTTC.

In this sample, this clone turned up a few times. J is TRBJ2-1 and V is TRBV9, with 11 bases matching TRBD1. CDR1 and CDR2 (germline): SGDLS, YYNGEE. V shed 2 bases and J 9 bases; nucleotides not matched to a gene: 4. The CDR3 contains 14 residues. CDR3 amino acids: CASSVGQGGSEQFF. The CDR3 nucleotides read TGTGCCAGCAGCGTGGGACAGGGGGGGAGTGAGCAGTTCTTC. The full variable domain, its missing parts supplied by reference TRBV9 and TRBJ2-1, is DSGVTQTPKHLITATGQRVTLRCSPRSGDLSVYWYQQSLDQGLQFLIQYYNGEERAKGNILERFSAQQFPDLHSELNLSSLELGDSALYFCASSVGQGGSEQFFGPGTRLTVL.

This clone was seen at least ten times. This chain connects TRBV14 to TRBJ2-1; tentative D call: TRBD1 (6 bases). Germline CDR1 and CDR2: SGHDN and FVKESK. This CDR3 is built from 13 residues. V was cut by 6 bases and J by 8 bases, with 14 bases left in between. DNA of the CDR3: TGTGCCAGCAGGGAAGGGGGTAGGGATGAGCAGTTCTTC. Translating gives CASREGGRDEQFF.

This clone has just a few counts. The chain couples TRBV28 to TRBJ1-2; 7 bases are shared with TRBD1. Germline CDR1 is MDHEN and CDR2 is SYDVKM. The junction had 6 bases not matched to a gene; V was cut back by 7 bases and J by 4 bases. The CDR3 contains 13 residues. CDR3 nucleotides: TGTGCCAGCACTGAAACAGGGGTCTATGGCTACACCTTC. The encoded protein is CASTETGVYGYTF.

This clone was recorded at least ten times. This chain uses TRBV6-5 with TRBJ2-7, with D perhaps TRBD1 (9 bases). V lost 4 bases and J lost 2, with 15 bases in between. This CDR3 contains 15 residues. Germline V lookup: CDR1 MNHEY, CDR2 SVGAGI. The CDR3 loop is CASSFSGTGTYEQYF. CDR3 sequence (DNA): TGTGCCAGCAGTTTTAGCGGGACAGGGACCTACGAGCAGTACTTC.

This clone was detected a few times. This chain joins TRBV7-9 and TRBJ1-2; 7 nucleotides match TRBD1. The CDR3 covers 15 residues. The J segment lost 5 bases and the V segment lost 2 bases, leaving 8 bases of the junction unmatched. Germline V CDR1 and CDR2: SEHNR, FQNEAQ (reference sequence). The CDR3 DNA reads as TGTGCCAGCAGCTTATCTAGGGGGCCGAGGTATGGCTACACCTTC. It is translated as CASSLSRGPRYGYTF.

This sequence joins TRBV28 and TRBJ1-2; 7 bases map to TRBD1. CDR3 length: 13 amino acids. The junction had 7 bases not matched to a gene; V was cut back by 6 bases and J by 6 bases. Germline values: CDR1 MDHEN, CDR2 SYDVKM. CDR3 DNA: TGTGCCAGCAGCTTTTCAGGGGGAAATGGCTACACCTTC. Protein product: CASSFSGGNGYTF.

The rearrangement joins TRBV5-6 to TRBJ2-7, with 8 bases matching TRBD1. The V gene's germline CDR1 is SGHDT and CDR2 YYEEEE. The CDR3 length is 14 residues. With V trimmed by 5 bases and J by 0 bases, 4 bases remained unmatched. CDR3 protein: CASRRQGSSYEQYF. The CDR3, as DNA: TGTGCCAGCAGGCGACAGGGGAGCTCCTACGAGCAGTACTTC.

This clone has more than one count but fewer than ten. The chain couples TRBV28 to TRBJ1-2; D gene ambiguous. The CDR3 loop spans 11 amino acids. The V end was cut by 8 bases, the J end by 4 bases, with 8 bases between. The V gene's germline CDR1 is MDHEN and CDR2 SYDVKM. In DNA form, the CDR3 reads TGTGCCAGCGGCATACCCTATGGCTACACCTTC. Amino acids: CASGIPYGYTF.

V and J are TRBV7-2 and TRBJ1-1, with D hard to call. CDR1 is SGHTA, CDR2 FQGNSA, per germline. V was cut by 5 bases and J by 1 base, with 5 bases left in between. The CDR3 sequence is 12 residues long. CDR3 nucleotide sequence: TGTGCCAGCAGCCGGGAGAACACTGAAGCTTTCTTT. Its translation is CASSRENTEAFF.

This clone has only a few counts. The V and J genes are TRBV28 and TRBJ1-3, with unresolved D. Germline CDR1 and CDR2: MDHEN and SYDVKM. The V end was cut by 2 bases, the J end by 0 bases, with 14 bases between. CDR3 length equals 17 residues. The CDR3, as DNA: TGTGCCAGCAGTTTAGTCCTCGGGATGGGCTCTGGAAACACCATATATTTT. Its translation: CASSLVLGMGSGNTIYF.

The rearrangement uses TRBV7-2 and TRBJ2-7, with a weak D call TRBD2 (7 bases). Trimming cost V 3 bases and J 5 bases, with 11 bases left between them. The CDR3 loop spans 13 amino acids. Germline values: CDR1 SGHTA, CDR2 FQGNSA. DNA of the CDR3: TGTGCCAGCAGCTTCGGGGGGCCCAACGAGCAGTACTTC. Protein product: CASSFGGPNEQYF.

The V gene is TRBV10-3, the J gene TRBJ2-7; D is unresolved. V gave up 6 bases and J gave up 6 bases, with 18 bases separating them. Germline-derived CDR1 and CDR2 are ENHRY and SYGVKD. The length of the CDR3 is 14 residues. CDR3 loop: CAIRVQRESAEQYF. The DNA of the CDR3 is TGTGCCATCAGGGTCCAGCGCGAGAGCGCCGAGCAGTACTTC.

This clone was detected many times. The rearrangement joins TRBV27 to TRBJ2-6; D is possibly TRBD1 (5 bases). CDR1 MNHEY and CDR2 SMNVEV come from the germline V gene (reference sequence). V was shortened by 7 bases and J by 4 bases, with 8 bases between the two germline ends. There are 13 residues in the CDR3. The CDR3 sequence is CASTQGGANVLTF. The CDR3 coding sequence is TGTGCCAGCACCCAGGGCGGGGCCAACGTCCTGACTTTC. Based on the CDR3 plus reference TRBV27 and TRBJ2-6, the full variable domain is EAQVTQNPRYLITVTGKKLTVTCSQNMNHEYMSWYRQDPGLGLRQIYYSMNVEVTDKGDVPEGYKVSRKEKRNFPLILESPSPNQTSLYFCASTQGGANVLTFGAGSRLTVL.

In DNA, the CDR3 is TGCGCCAGCAGCCAAGGGGGGGGGCGAGGCAGGGGCACCGGGGAGCTGTTTTTT. It specifies CASSQGGGRGRGTGELFF. The chain employs TRBV4-3 and TRBJ2-2; TRBD2 might be the D (7 bases). Trimming removed 1 base from V and 4 bases from J, with 19 bases in between. This CDR3 is built from 18 residues. CDR1 is LGHNA, CDR2 YSLEER, per germline.